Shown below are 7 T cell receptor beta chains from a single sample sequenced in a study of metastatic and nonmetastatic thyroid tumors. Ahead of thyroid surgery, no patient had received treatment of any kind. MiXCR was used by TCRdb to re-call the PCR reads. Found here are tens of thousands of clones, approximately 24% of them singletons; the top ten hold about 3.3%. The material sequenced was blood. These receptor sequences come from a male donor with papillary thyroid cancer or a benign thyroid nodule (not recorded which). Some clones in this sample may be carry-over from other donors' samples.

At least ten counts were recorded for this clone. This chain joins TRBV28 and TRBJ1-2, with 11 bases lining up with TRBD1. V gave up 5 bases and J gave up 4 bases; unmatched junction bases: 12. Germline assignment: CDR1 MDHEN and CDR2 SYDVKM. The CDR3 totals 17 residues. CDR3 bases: TGTGCCAGCAGTCCCGGGGTGGGACAGGGGGTGGCCTATGGCTACACCTTC. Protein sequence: CASSPGVGQGVAYGYTF.

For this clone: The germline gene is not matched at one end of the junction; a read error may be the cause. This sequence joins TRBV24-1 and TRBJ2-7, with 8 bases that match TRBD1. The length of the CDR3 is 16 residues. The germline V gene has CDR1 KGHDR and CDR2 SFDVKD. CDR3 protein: CTTSDQGQVPSDEQYF. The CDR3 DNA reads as TGTACCACCAGTGACCAGGGACAGGTTCCCTCTGACGAGCAGTACTTC.

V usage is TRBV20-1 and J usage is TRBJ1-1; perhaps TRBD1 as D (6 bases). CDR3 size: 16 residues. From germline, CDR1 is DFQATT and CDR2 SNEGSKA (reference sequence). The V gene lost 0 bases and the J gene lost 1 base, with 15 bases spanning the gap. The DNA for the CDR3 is TGCAGTGCTAGAGACCCGACGACAGGAACGAACACTGAAGCTTTCTTT. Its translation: CSARDPTTGTNTEAFF.

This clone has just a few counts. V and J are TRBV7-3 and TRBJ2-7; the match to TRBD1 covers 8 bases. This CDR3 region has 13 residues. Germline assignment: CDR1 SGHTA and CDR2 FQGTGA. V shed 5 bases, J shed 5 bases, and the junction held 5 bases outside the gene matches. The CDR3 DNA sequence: TGTGCCAGCAGCCCGGACAGGGACGACGAGCAGTACTTC. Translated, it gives CASSPDRDDEQYF.

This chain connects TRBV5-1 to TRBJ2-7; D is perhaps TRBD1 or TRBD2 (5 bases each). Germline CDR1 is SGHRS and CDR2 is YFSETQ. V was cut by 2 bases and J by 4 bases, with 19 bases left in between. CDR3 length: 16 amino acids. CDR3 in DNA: TGCGCCAGCAGCTTAGGGCAGGGAGTAGGGAGATACGAGCAGTACTTC. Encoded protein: CASSLGQGVGRYEQYF.

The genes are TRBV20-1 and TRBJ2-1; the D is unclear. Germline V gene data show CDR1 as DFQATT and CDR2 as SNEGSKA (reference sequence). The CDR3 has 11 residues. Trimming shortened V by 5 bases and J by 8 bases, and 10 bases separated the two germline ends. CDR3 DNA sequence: TGCAGTGCTTCCCGATCAGATGAGCAGTTCTTC. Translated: CSASRSDEQFF.

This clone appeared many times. Here the CDR3 reads CASSRSTGELFF. The CDR3 region has the DNA TGTGCCAGCAGTCGGTCTACCGGGGAGCTGTTTTTT. V gene TRBV6-1 combines with J gene TRBJ2-2; D uncertain. V lost 5 bases and J 5 bases, leaving 6 bases between the germline ends. There are 12 residues in the CDR3. Germline CDR1 and CDR2: MNHNS and SASEGT.